This TCR beta chain was captured by sequencing in a study of identical twins. Study findings and constraints: Insertions ran lower in abundant cord blood beta clonotypes, though not in memory repertoires. With monozygotic twins, out-of-frame TCR alpha sharing exceeded what models estimated. There was an excess of low generation probability in the out-of-frame alpha sequences that twins shared.

Regarding this clonotype: What it binds is not known.

TCRdb passed the 5' RACE reads through MiXCR, listing each CDR3 protein once. The sample lists 1.5 million to 2 million distinct CDR3 sequences; roughly 35% were seen once. All donors were healthy, and all were Caucasian. The ends were cut back, 2 bases at V and 0 bases at J, with 10 bases in the middle. The germline gives CDR1 SEHNR, CDR2 FQNEAQ (reference sequence). The CDR3 is 15 residues long. The source is a newborn girl in good health. This chain joins TRBV7-9 and TRBJ1-1; D gene uncertain. Specimen: cord blood. The CDR3 loop reads CASSLSLVLNTEAFF. For the CDR3, the DNA is TGTGCCAGCAGCTTAAGCCTCGTGCTGAACACTGAAGCTTTCTTT.